Presented here are 15 T cell receptor beta chains from one specimen sequenced in a study of memory CD4+ T cells and cytomegalovirus serostatus (dated by TCRdb to the late 2010s). A FACSAria II was used to sort memory CD4+ T cells, defined as single viable CD3+CD4+CD8-CD45RO+ cells. The library came from the immunoSEQ multiplex PCR assay. Imported from immuneACCESS, the table was reduced by TCRdb to in-frame sequences with V and J called. These copies leave out some clones; in studies compared against another copy, an unresolved V gene accounts for under half, and the cause of the remainder is not known. The sample has more than 50,000 clones on record, around four fifths of them singletons. The ten largest clones take up approximately 0.71% of the sample. Sequenced: memory CD4+ T cells from blood. The receptors stem from an adult in good health and CMV-seronegative.

A single count supports this clone. The J gene is TRBJ1-6, the V gene TRBV7-9; TRBD1 aligns across 9 bases. The CDR3 sequence is 14 residues long. Trimming took 6 bases from V and 7 from J; bases not matched to a gene: 4. Germline V gene data show CDR1 as SEHNR and CDR2 as FQNEAQ (reference sequence). The CDR3 DNA sequence: TGTGCCAGCAGGGGGGGACAGGGAAATTCACCCCTCCACTTT. Its protein product is CASRGGQGNSPLHF.

V is TRBV5-1 and J is TRBJ1-4, with TRBD1 as a possible D gene (5 bases). Per the germline V gene, CDR1 is SGHRS and CDR2 is YFSETQ. This CDR3 has 15 residues. Trimming shortened V by 0 bases and J by 4 bases, and 10 bases separated the two germline ends. The CDR3 loop is CASSLVGTYNEKLFF. The CDR3 DNA sequence: TGCGCCAGCAGCTTGGTAGGGACGTATAATGAAAAACTGTTTTTT.

The count of this clone is one. The genes are TRBV11-2 and TRBJ1-1, with D maybe TRBD1 (6 bases). Germline CDR1 and CDR2: SGHAT and FQNNGV. The CDR3 is 14 residues long. V lost 3 bases, J lost 1 base, and 9 bases lay in between. CDR3: CASSFGGTNTEAFF. CDR3 sequence (DNA): TGTGCCAGCAGCTTCGGGGGCACGAACACTGAAGCTTTCTTT.

J is TRBJ1-1 and V is TRBV19; weak D call: TRBD1 (5 bases). The V end lost 1 base, the J end lost 1 base, and 10 bases lay between the germline ends. The CDR3 is 15 residues long. Germline CDR1 and CDR2: LNHDA and SQIVND (reference sequence). The CDR3: CASSIAAGKNTEAFF. In DNA, the CDR3 is TGTGCCAGTAGTATAGCAGCAGGGAAGAACACTGAAGCTTTCTTT. Looking up the rest from reference TRBV19 and TRBJ1-1 gives the full variable domain: DGGITQSPKYLFRKEGQNVTLSCEQNLNHDAMYWYRQDPGQGLRLIYYSQIVNDFQKGDIAEGYSVSREKKESFPLTVTSAQKNPTAFYLCASSIAAGKNTEAFFGQGTRLTVV.

The chain uses TRBV5-1 and TRBJ2-7, with D tentatively TRBD1 (6 bases). The CDR3 totals 15 residues. The germline V and J ends were trimmed by 3 bases and 6 bases, with 19 bases remaining between them. Germline V gene data show CDR1 as SGHRS and CDR2 as YFSETQ. CDR3 protein: CASSSGQINLSEQYF. The CDR3 nucleotides read TGCGCCAGCAGCTCCGGACAGATTAACCTCTCCGAGCAGTACTTC.

The V and J genes are TRBV5-1 and TRBJ2-1; TRBD2 matches 8 bases. V shed 8 bases and J 2 bases; nucleotides not matched to a gene: 12. The germline gives CDR1 SGHRS, CDR2 YFSETQ. This CDR3 is built from 16 residues. CDR3 sequence (DNA): TGCGCCAGTGTGCCGGGCGGGGGGTACCCCTACAATGAGCAGTTCTTC. This codes for CASVPGGGYPYNEQFF.

The sample holds a few counts of this clone. The chain couples TRBV27 to TRBJ1-6, with D maybe TRBD1 (5 bases). Trimming left V 7 bases short and J 6 bases short, with 13 bases between. The CDR3 is 14 residues long. The germline CDR1 and CDR2 sequences are MNHEY and SMNVEV (reference sequence). The CDR3 coding sequence is TGTGCCAGCATGCAGGGACGGTTTAATTCACCCCTCCACTTT. It translates to CASMQGRFNSPLHF.

This clone has just one count. V is TRBV4-3 and J is TRBJ2-7, with D tentatively TRBD1 (6 bases). CDR1 and CDR2 from the germline V gene are LGHNA and YSLEER. This CDR3 spans 14 amino acids. Trimming stripped 0 bases from V and 0 bases from J, with 6 bases between. The CDR3: CASSQDRGSYEQYF. The CDR3 nucleotides are TGCGCCAGCAGCCAAGACAGGGGCTCCTACGAGCAGTACTTC.

V gene TRBV12-5 combines with J gene TRBJ1-1; D is perhaps TRBD1 (5 bases). The CDR3 is 16 residues long. V lost 4 bases, J lost 6 bases, and 21 bases lay in between. Germline V CDR1 and CDR2: LGHNT, FRNRAP. The CDR3 protein is CASGSRGGRGGPEAFF. Written as DNA, the CDR3 is TGTGCTAGTGGTTCCCGTGGGGGGAGGGGAGGCCCTGAAGCTTTCTTT.

J is TRBJ2-1 and V is TRBV27, with TRBD1 matching over 8 bases. The CDR3 is 13 amino acids. Germline-derived CDR1 and CDR2 are MNHEY and SMNVEV (reference sequence). V shed 6 bases, J shed 4 bases, and the junction held 2 bases outside the gene matches. As DNA, the CDR3 is TGTGCCAGCAGCCGGACAGGGTACAATGAGCAGTTCTTC. The encoded protein is CASSRTGYNEQFF.

V and J are TRBV5-1 and TRBJ2-2; TRBD1 agrees at 7 bases. The V segment lost 7 bases and the J segment 4 bases; nucleotides outside the gene matches: 7. CDR3 length: 14 amino acids. The germline CDR1 and CDR2 sequences are SGHRS and YFSETQ. For the CDR3, the DNA is TGCGCCAGCCAGTCAGGGGGTTTCACCGGGGAGCTGTTTTTT. This translates into CASQSGGFTGELFF. Drawing the rest from reference TRBV5-1 and TRBJ2-2, the complete variable domain is KAGVTQTPRYLIKTRGQQVTLSCSPISGHRSVSWYQQTPGQGLQFLFEYFSETQRNKGNFPGRFSGRQFSNSRSEMNVSTLELGDSALYLCASQSGGFTGELFFGEGSRLTVL.

The V gene is TRBV30, the J gene TRBJ2-3; TRBD1 agrees at 7 bases. The length of the CDR3 is 14 residues. J was trimmed by 1 base and V by 4 bases; bases with no gene match: 5. CDR1 and CDR2 from the germline V gene are GTSNPN and SVGIG (reference sequence). CDR3 sequence: CAWKRGQGTDTQYF. CDR3 nucleotides: TGTGCCTGGAAGAGAGGACAGGGCACAGATACGCAGTATTTT.

The chain combines TRBV11-3 with TRBJ1-1; D remains unclear. Germline V lookup: CDR1 SGHNT, CDR2 YENEEA. The CDR3 totals 13 residues. The V end was cut by 3 bases, the J end by 1 base, with 6 bases between. The CDR3 sequence is CASSFHQNTEAFF. CDR3 in DNA: TGTGCCAGCAGCTTTCACCAGAACACTGAAGCTTTCTTT.

Only one count was recorded for this clone. V is TRBV11-3 and J is TRBJ2-5; the D gene is possibly TRBD1 (5 bases). V was pared by 2 bases and J by 4 bases, with 8 bases between. CDR1 is SGHNT, CDR2 YENEEA, per germline. The CDR3 is made up of 13 amino acids. The CDR3 protein is CASSLSRGETQYF. As DNA, the CDR3 is TGTGCCAGCAGCTTATCTAGGGGAGAGACCCAGTACTTC.

The chain carries TRBV11-3 and TRBJ2-7, with D possibly matching TRBD1 (6 bases). Per the germline V gene, CDR1 is SGHNT and CDR2 is YENEEA. This CDR3 is built from 13 residues. V lost 3 bases to trimming and J lost 4 bases, with 10 bases between them. This chain's CDR3 is CASSFRQGYEQYF. In DNA, the CDR3 is TGTGCCAGCAGCTTCCGCCAGGGGTACGAGCAGTACTTC.